By frequency, the clone carrying this T cell receptor beta chain is medium-sized. Antigen unknown. The record originates from a study of CD8 T cells in cerebrospinal fluid in Alzheimer's disease. Study-wide findings and caveats: Healthy subjects less often had a clone of at least 3% than Alzheimer's patients.

For each CDR3 protein, TCRdb gives one entry from its re-call of the 10x single-cell sequencing reads, without DNA. Reported are approximately 690 distinct CDR3 sequences; the ten largest clones contain about 20%. This CDR3 is 13 amino acids long. The V gene's germline CDR1 is DFQATT and CDR2 SNEGSKA (reference sequence). No participant had an acute infectious disease, and all were physically fit. The J gene is TRBJ1-2, the V gene TRBV20-1; absent DNA, TCRdb's TRBD1 call cannot be checked. The sequence derives from a human donor in good health. Sequences were obtained from cerebrospinal fluid. CDR3 protein: CSARGQLPYGYTF.